A selection of T cell receptor beta chains follows, all from one sample in a study of T cell repertoires in cytomegalovirus infection. TCRdb ran MiXCR on the reads and lists one entry per CDR3 protein. The repertoire has roughly 920,000 distinct CDR3 sequences, roughly a third of them found once; the top ten carry around 15%. These receptors have no known antigen. Material: cultured CD8+ T cells from PBMCs, obtained from culture after CMV antigen stimulation. All receptors come from a human donor in good health (CMV status not recorded). Some clones in this sample may be carry-over from other donors' samples. CDR3s include the opening cysteine and the closing phenylalanine or tryptophan. The D gene is left open where the match is weak. Part of the rows lack a size; the others show once, few, many or a class for expanded clones.

TRBJ1-6,TRBV4-2,NA,NA,CASSQDLNRREYNSPLHF,TGTGCCAGCAGCCAAGATCTGAACCGTAGAGAGTATAATTCACCCCTCCACTTT
TRBJ1-1,TRBV7-9,many,NA,CASSEFPEAFF,TGTGCCAGCAGCGAATTCCCTGAAGCTTTCTTT
TRBJ2-7,TRBV14,few,TRBD1,CASSDGQGWYREQYF,TGTGCCAGCAGCGACGGACAGGGGTGGTACCGCGAGCAGTACTTC
TRBJ1-5,TRBV7-6,many,NA,CASSLAATGGNQPQHF,TGTGCCAGCAGCTTAGCGGCGACGGGGGGCAATCAGCCCCAGCATTTT
TRBJ1-6,TRBV14,few,TRBD1,CASSLRTGGSPLHF,TGTGCCAGCAGCCTACGGACAGGGGGCTCACCCCTCCACTTT
TRBJ1-3,TRBV6-1,NA,NA,CASSDMVVGGNSGNTIYF,TGTGCCAGCAGTGATATGGTGGTCGGGGGTAACTCTGGAAACACCATATATTTT
TRBJ2-3,TRBV5-4,few,TRBD2,CASLLAGGTDTQYF,TGTGCCAGCCTACTAGCGGGGGGAACAGATACGCAGTATTTT
TRBJ2-1,TRBV7-6,few,TRBD2,CASSPRTSGGSGSYNEQFF,TGTGCCAGCAGCCCCCGGACTAGCGGGGGTTCCGGCTCCTACAATGAGCAGTTCTTC
TRBJ2-5,TRBV6-1,few,NA,CASSPWDRPETQYF,TGTGCCAGCAGTCCCTGGGACCGTCCGGAGACCCAGTACTTC
TRBJ2-1,TRBV12-3/TRBV12-4,many,TRBD1,CASRLGQGYNEQFF,TGTGCCAGCAGGCTGGGACAGGGCTACAATGAGCAGTTCTTC
TRBJ1-5,TRBV7-9,NA,NA,CASSLLCQPQHF,TGTGCCAGCAGCTTATTGTGTCAGCCCCAGCATTTT
TRBJ1-2,TRBV6-2/TRBV6-3,NA,NA,CASSYGGRGGYTF,TGTGCCAGCAGTTACGGAGGCCGAGGTGGCTACACCTTC
TRBJ1-5,TRBV24-1,once,TRBD1,CATSDSQGAQPLHF,TGTGCCACCAGTGATTCACAGGGGGCTCAGCCCCTGCATTTT
TRBJ2-3,TRBV7-3,NA,NA,CASSRRWERTDTQYF,TGTGCCAGCAGCCGTCGCTGGGAAAGGACAGATACGCAGTATTTT
TRBJ2-2,TRBV20-1,NA,TRBD1,CSARGSQGQIRTGELFF,TGCAGTGCTAGAGGGTCCCAGGGACAGATAAGGACCGGGGAGCTGTTTTTT
TRBJ1-2,TRBV10-2,few,NA,CASSEILRGGNYGYTF,TGCGCCAGCAGTGAGATCCTACGGGGGGGTAACTATGGCTACACCTTC
TRBJ2-5,TRBV18,NA,TRBD2,CASSPPGLAAYQETQYF,TGTGCCAGCTCTCCCCCAGGACTAGCGGCTTACCAAGAGACCCAGTACTTC
TRBJ2-7,TRBV14,NA,NA,CASSRVKQGPASYEQYF,TGTGCCAGCAGCCGGGTAAAACAGGGACCCGCCAGCTACGAGCAGTACTTC
TRBJ1-1,TRBV6-5,few,NA,CASSYNRRGTEAFF,TGTGCCAGCAGTTACAATAGGAGGGGGACTGAAGCTTTCTTT
TRBJ1-1,TRBV7-2,many,NA,CASSLRWQGRTEAFF,TGTGCCAGCAGCTTAAGGTGGCAGGGGAGGACTGAAGCTTTCTTT
TRBJ1-2,TRBV7-9,once,NA,CASSPPGGADGYTF,TGTGCCAGCAGCCCCCCCGGGGGAGCGGATGGCTACACCTTC